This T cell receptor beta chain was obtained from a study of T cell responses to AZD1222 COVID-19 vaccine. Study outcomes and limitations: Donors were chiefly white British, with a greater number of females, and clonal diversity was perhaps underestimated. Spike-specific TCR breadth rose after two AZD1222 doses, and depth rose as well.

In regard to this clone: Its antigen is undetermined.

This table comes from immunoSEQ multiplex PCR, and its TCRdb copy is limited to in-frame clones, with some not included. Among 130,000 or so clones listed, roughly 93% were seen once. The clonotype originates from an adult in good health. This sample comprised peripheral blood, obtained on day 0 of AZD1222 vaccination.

CDR3 DNA sequence: TGTGCCTGGAGTAGGACCGGGGAGCTGTTTTTT. It is translated as CAWSRTGELFF. The gene calls are TRBV30 and TRBJ2-2; no clear D. This CDR3 region has 11 residues. In germline, CDR1 is GTSNPN, CDR2 SVGIG (reference sequence). The germline V and J ends were trimmed by 2 bases and 5 bases, with 3 bases remaining between them.